This T cell receptor (beta chain) was recovered during a study of Ad26.COV2.S vaccination and SARS-CoV-2 variants. Treatment of the sample: around 19 received Ad26.COV2.S at low or high dose, single or two shots; about 5 received placebo; per-sample allocation not given. Sampling happened 63 days after the first vaccine or placebo injection. Trimming cost V 4 bases and J 4 bases; bases outside gene matches: 8. Germline CDR1 is SGHNT and CDR2 is YYREEE (reference sequence). The CDR3 runs 15 residues. Some clones are missing from TCRdb's copy, which holds only in-frame ones; the method was immunoSEQ multiplex PCR. This sample yields roughly 510,000 clones, of which around nine tenths are seen a single time; over 10% belongs to the top ten.

The receptor's source is a person aged 18-60 years who received the Ad26.COV2.S COVID-19 vaccine or a placebo. This chain connects TRBV5-4 to TRBJ1-2; 9 bases are shared with TRBD1. The input for sequencing was peripheral blood, taken in a trial of Ad26.COV2.S vaccine versus placebo. The CDR3: CASSRWGQGGYGYTF. The CDR3 nucleotides read TGTGCCAGCAGCCGTTGGGGACAGGGAGGCTATGGCTACACCTTC.